Listed below are T cell receptor beta chains from one sample, sequenced in a study of blood T cell repertoires in COVID-19. Assay: immunoSEQ multiplex PCR; the TCRdb copy retains only in-frame clones and omits some. The sample carries 250,000 to 300,000 clones, around 90% recorded once. Source material: PBMCs or T cells enriched from blood (not recorded which). These receptors were taken from a woman aged 25 to 39 who had recovered from COVID-19. CDR3s include the opening cysteine and the closing phenylalanine or tryptophan. A D gene is named only where the DNA matches it firmly. Clone size is given for some rows only: seen once, a few or many times, or a class if the clone is expanded.

v_gene	j_gene	abundance	d_gene	CDR3nt	CDR3aa
TRBV12-3/TRBV12-4	TRBJ2-1	NA	NA	TGTGCCAGCAGTAATAGGGGTTATGAGCAGTTCTTC	CASSNRGYEQFF
TRBV18	TRBJ2-5	NA	TRBD1	TGTGCCAGCTCACCGACAGGGGTCCAAGAGACCCAGTACTTC	CASSPTGVQETQYF
TRBV30	TRBJ1-5	once	TRBD1	TGTGCCTGGAGTCCCTCCCAGGGGGCCGATCAGCCCCAGCATTTT	CAWSPSQGADQPQHF
TRBV19	TRBJ2-1	NA	TRBD2	TGTGCCAGTAGTATCCATCGGCGGGAGATACAATTCTACAATGAGCAGTTCTTC	CASSIHRREIQFYNEQFF
TRBV29-1	TRBJ2-7	NA	NA	TGCAGCGTTGAAGAAACGGACTTTCAGTACTTC	CSVEETDFQYF
TRBV11-1	TRBJ2-5	NA	NA	TGTGCCAGCAGCTTAGTCGGGGTACTTGAAGAGACCCAGTACTTC	CASSLVGVLEETQYF
TRBV5-6	TRBJ2-3	NA	TRBD2	TGTGCCAGCAGCGAGCCGAGCGGGAGGGATTCAGGTACGCAGTATTTT	CASSEPSGRDSGTQYF
TRBV15	TRBJ2-1	NA	NA	TGTGCCACCAGCAGAGCCACGAGCTCCTACAATGAGCAGTTCTTC	CATSRATSSYNEQFF
TRBV4-3	TRBJ1-6	NA	NA	TGCGCCAGCAGCCAAGGCAGGGGCGGTTCACCCCTCCACTTT	CASSQGRGGSPLHF
TRBV5-1	TRBJ2-1	NA	TRBD2	TGCGCCAGCACCGCTATAGCGGGAGCTTACAATGAGCAGTTCTTC	CASTAIAGAYNEQFF
TRBV4-1	TRBJ1-1	NA	TRBD1	TGCGCCAGCAGCTACGGACAGGGTGAATCGGGGACTGAAGCTTTCTTT	CASSYGQGESGTEAFF
TRBV6-5	TRBJ2-3	NA	TRBD1	TGTGCCAGCAGTTCCAGGACAGGGGGCTGGGGAGATACGCAGTATTTT	CASSSRTGGWGDTQYF
TRBV27	TRBJ2-5	NA	NA	TGTGCCAGCAGGCCGACTAGTCGGGAGACCCAGTACTTC	CASRPTSRETQYF
TRBV11-2	TRBJ2-1	NA	TRBD1	TGTGCCAGCAGCCTAGGGACAGTGAGCTCCTACAATGAGCAGTTCTTC	CASSLGTVSSYNEQFF
TRBV28	TRBJ2-4	NA	NA	TGTGCCAGCAGTTTATTAGTCAAAAACATTCAGTACTTC	CASSLLVKNIQYF
TRBV5-4	TRBJ2-1	NA	NA	TGTGCCAGCAGCTATGCGGGGTACAATGAGCAGTTCTTC	CASSYAGYNEQFF
TRBV12-3/TRBV12-4	TRBJ1-5	once	NA	TGTGCCAGCAACCAAGGGGTCAATCAGCCCCAGCATTTT	CASNQGVNQPQHF
TRBV28	TRBJ2-3	NA	NA	TGTGCCAGCAGTCCTATGACTAGCACAGATACGCAGTATTTT	CASSPMTSTDTQYF
TRBV6-4	TRBJ2-1	NA	TRBD2	TGTGCCAGCAGTGACGCGGGAGAAGGAGGAAATGAGCAGTTCTTC	CASSDAGEGGNEQFF
TRBV18	TRBJ1-5	NA	NA	TGTGCCAGCTCACCGGCAGGGTTCCTTTATCAGCCCCAGCATTTT	CASSPAGFLYQPQHF
TRBV15	TRBJ2-7	NA	TRBD1	TGTGCCACCAGAGGTACCGGGACAGGGGGCTACGAGCAGTACTTC	CATRGTGTGGYEQYF
TRBV2	TRBJ2-7	once	TRBD1	TGTGCCAGCAGACATGACAGGGACTCCTACGAGCAGTACTTC	CASRHDRDSYEQYF
TRBV5-5	TRBJ1-1	NA	TRBD1	TGTGCCAGCAGCTTGCTGACAGGGGGCTGGCTAGGCACTGAAGCTTTCTTT	CASSLLTGGWLGTEAFF
TRBV29-1	TRBJ2-2	NA	TRBD1	TGCAGCGCCGGGACAGGGGGCGCGGGCACCGGGGAGCTGTTTTTT	CSAGTGGAGTGELFF
TRBV6-2/TRBV6-3	TRBJ2-1	NA	TRBD1	TGTGCCAGCAGTTACCACTCGGACAGGGCCTACAATGAGCAGTTCTTC	CASSYHSDRAYNEQFF
TRBV28	TRBJ2-7	NA	NA	TGTGCCAGCAGGACCCTCGCACTAACCTACGAGCAGTACTTC	CASRTLALTYEQYF
TRBV6-4	TRBJ2-2	NA	TRBD2	TGTGCCAGCAGTAAAACTAGCGGGAGCTCCGGGGAGCTGTTTTTT	CASSKTSGSSGELFF
TRBV5-6	TRBJ2-3	NA	TRBD2	TGTGCCAGCAGCTTTAGTGATGAGACTAGCGATACAGATACGCAGTATTTT	CASSFSDETSDTDTQYF
TRBV18	TRBJ2-3	NA	NA	TGTGCCAGCAGGAGGGAATCTGGCACAGATACGCAGTATTTT	CASRRESGTDTQYF
TRBV28	TRBJ2-3	NA	NA	TGTGCCAGCAGTTCCTCAGGGGTGGGGGTAGGAGATACGCAGTATTTT	CASSSSGVGVGDTQYF
TRBV11-2	TRBJ2-1	NA	TRBD2	TGTGCCAGCAGTCGGCCGGGGGGCAATGAGCAGTTCTTC	CASSRPGGNEQFF
TRBV6-4	TRBJ2-1	NA	NA	TGTGCCAGCAGTGACTCGACCGGGAGAGGCAATGAGCAGTTCTTC	CASSDSTGRGNEQFF
TRBV11-2	TRBJ2-2	NA	TRBD1	TGTGCCAGCAGCGTGGGACAGGGTCCCGGGGAGCTGTTTTTT	CASSVGQGPGELFF
TRBV20-1	TRBJ2-1	NA	TRBD2	TGCAGTGCTAGTTGGGCGGGAGGGCCTTTTAGCTCCTACAATGAGCAGTTCTTC	CSASWAGGPFSSYNEQFF
TRBV7-8	TRBJ1-5	NA	NA	TGTGCCAGCAGCTCAGAAATACGACAGGTGAATCAGCCCCAGCATTTT	CASSSEIRQVNQPQHF
TRBV28	TRBJ1-1	NA	NA	TGTGCCATTTCGACAGTGAACACTGAAGCTTTCTTT	CAISTVNTEAFF
TRBV9	TRBJ1-3	NA	TRBD1	TGTGCCAGCAGCGTACTCCCGGGACAGGGGGCGACAACTGGAAACACCATATATTTT	CASSVLPGQGATTGNTIYF
TRBV12-3/TRBV12-4	TRBJ1-4	NA	TRBD1	TGTGCCAGCAGAGAGGACAGGTTGCTGTTTTTT	CASREDRLLFF
TRBV19	TRBJ1-5	NA	NA	TGTGCCAGTAGTACTCAGGACAATCAGCCCCAGCATTTT	CASSTQDNQPQHF
TRBV7-2	TRBJ2-2	NA	NA	TGTGCCAGCAGCCCTAGCACGGGAGCGGGCACCGGGGAGCTGTTTTTT	CASSPSTGAGTGELFF
TRBV7-2	TRBJ2-2	NA	NA	TGTGCCAGCAGCTTAGGAGCATACGGGGAGCTGTTTTTT	CASSLGAYGELFF
TRBV5-1	TRBJ1-5	once	NA	TGCGCCAGCAGTCGGGGCGGGGATCAGCCCCAGCATTTT	CASSRGGDQPQHF
TRBV7-8	TRBJ2-7	NA	TRBD1	TGTGCCAGCAGCTTAGGGGGACAGGGGTCCTACGAGCAGTACTTC	CASSLGGQGSYEQYF
TRBV28	TRBJ1-2	NA	TRBD1	TGTGCCAGCACCTCGGACAGGGTTACACATGGCTACACCTTC	CASTSDRVTHGYTF
TRBV30	TRBJ1-5	NA	NA	TGTGCCTGGATGGAGGGTAGCAATCAGCCCCAGCATTTT	CAWMEGSNQPQHF
TRBV5-1	TRBJ1-4	NA	TRBD1	TGCGCCAGCAGCTTCGGACAGGGCGCTGAAAAACTGTTTTTT	CASSFGQGAEKLFF